The source of this TCR beta chain is a study of cytomegalovirus exposure and HLA in healthy donors. Use of 60 Vbeta and 13 Jbeta primers characterized the PCR. Method: immunoSEQ multiplex PCR; TCRdb's copy keeps in-frame clones and lacks some. The sample yields roughly 140,000 clones, just over 70% seen once. V was pared by 3 bases and J by 0 bases, with 1 base of the junction left unmatched. The CDR3 spans 15 residues. Germline V gives CDR1 SGHNT, CDR2 YENEEA. The sequenced sample was PBMCs. This receptor was obtained from a woman in her 30s in good health and CMV-seronegative. The chain recombines TRBV11-3 with TRBJ2-1; TRBD2 matches 8 bases. The CDR3 protein is CASSFSGDSYNEQFF. The CDR3 bases are TGTGCCAGCAGCTTTAGCGGGGACTCCTACAATGAGCAGTTCTTC. The full variable domain, completed using reference TRBV11-3 and TRBJ2-1, is EAGVVQSPRYKIIEKKQPVAFWCNPISGHNTLYWYLQNLGQGPELLIRYENEEAVDDSQLPKDRFSAERLKGVDSTLKIQPAELGDSAVYLCASSFSGDSYNEQFFGPGTRLTVL.